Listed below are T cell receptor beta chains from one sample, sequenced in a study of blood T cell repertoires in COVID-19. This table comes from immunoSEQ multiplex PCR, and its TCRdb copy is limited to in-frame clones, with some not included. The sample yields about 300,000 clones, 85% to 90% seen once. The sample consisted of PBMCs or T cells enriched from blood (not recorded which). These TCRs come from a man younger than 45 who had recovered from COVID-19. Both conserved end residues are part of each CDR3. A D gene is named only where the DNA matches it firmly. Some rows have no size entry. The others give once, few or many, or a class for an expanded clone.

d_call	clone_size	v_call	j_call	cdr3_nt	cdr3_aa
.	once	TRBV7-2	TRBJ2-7	TGTGCCAGCAGCTTACCCTTTACTTACGAGCAGTACTTC	CASSLPFTYEQYF
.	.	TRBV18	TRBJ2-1	TGTGCCAGCTCACCACTTCGACACAGGGTTGAGCAGTTCTTC	CASSPLRHRVEQFF
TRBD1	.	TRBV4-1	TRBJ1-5	TGCGCCAGCAGCCAAAAAGGGACAGGGGGCCCCAGCAATCAGCCCCAGCATTTT	CASSQKGTGGPSNQPQHF
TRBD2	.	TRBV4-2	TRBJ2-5	TGTGCCAGCAGCCACTCGGCGGGAGATGGAGAGACCCAGTACTTC	CASSHSAGDGETQYF
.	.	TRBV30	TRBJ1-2	TGTGCCTGGACCCCCCGGGCAGCGGGCTTCTATGGCTACACCTTC	CAWTPRAAGFYGYTF
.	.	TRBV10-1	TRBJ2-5	TGCGCCAGCAGTGAAAGCGGCGTCGCGGGGGAGACCCAGTACTTC	CASSESGVAGETQYF
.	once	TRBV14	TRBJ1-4	TGTGCCAGCAGCCAATGGGGCAATAATGAAAAACTGTTTTTT	CASSQWGNNEKLFF
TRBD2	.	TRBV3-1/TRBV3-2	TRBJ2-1	TGTGCCAGCAGAGCGATAGCGGGAGGGCCTGATGAGCAGTTCTTC	CASRAIAGGPDEQFF
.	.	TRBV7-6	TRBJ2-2	TGTGCCAGCAGCTTGGCAGGGAAGACTTTGAACACCGGGGAGCTGTTTTTT	CASSLAGKTLNTGELFF
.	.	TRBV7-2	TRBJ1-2	TGTGCCAGCAGCTCCCGACAGGCCTACTATGGCTACACCTTC	CASSSRQAYYGYTF
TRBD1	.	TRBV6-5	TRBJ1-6	TGTGCCAGCAGGAAAGACAGGGGAGGTAATTCACCCCTCCACTTT	CASRKDRGGNSPLHF
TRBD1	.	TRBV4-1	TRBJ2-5	TGCGCCAGCAGCCAAGGTTGGGGACAGAGGATACAAGAGACCCAGTACTTC	CASSQGWGQRIQETQYF
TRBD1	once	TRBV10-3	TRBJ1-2	TGTGCCATCAGGGCGACAGGGGAGGCCTATGGCTACACCTTC	CAIRATGEAYGYTF
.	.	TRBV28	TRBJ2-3	TGTGCCAGCAGCGCGTCTACAGATACGCAGTATTTT	CASSASTDTQYF
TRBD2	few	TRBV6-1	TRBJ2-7	TGTGCCAGCAGTGAAGGGGGGGGACCAGCAAGGCAGTACTTC	CASSEGGGPARQYF
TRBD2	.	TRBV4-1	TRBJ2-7	TGCGCCAGCAGCCACGGGGCGGGACTAGCGGGGAGCTACGAGCAGTACTTC	CASSHGAGLAGSYEQYF
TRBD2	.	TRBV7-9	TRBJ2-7	TGTGCCAGCAGGCTAACTAGCGGGAGCTCCTACGAGCAGTACTTC	CASRLTSGSSYEQYF
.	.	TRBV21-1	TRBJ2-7	TGTGCCAGCAGCAAAGCGTTCAGGGGTGGCGAGCAGTACTTC	CASSKAFRGGEQYF
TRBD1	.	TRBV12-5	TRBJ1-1	TGTGCTAGTGGTTTGGTCAGGACAGGAGCAATGAACACTGAAGCTTTCTTT	CASGLVRTGAMNTEAFF
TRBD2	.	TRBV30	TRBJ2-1	TGTGCCTGGAGTATGGGACTAGCGGGGGAGCAGTTCTTC	CAWSMGLAGEQFF
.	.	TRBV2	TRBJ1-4	TGTGCCAGCAGTGTGCCCGAGGGAGCTAATGAAAAACTGTTTTTT	CASSVPEGANEKLFF
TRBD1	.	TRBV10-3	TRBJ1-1	TGTGCCATCAGTGAGAGGGGGCTCGACACTGAAGCTTTCTTT	CAISERGLDTEAFF
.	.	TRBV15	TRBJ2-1	TGTGCCACCAGCAGAGAGCTAGCGTCTAGCTCCTACAATGAGCAGTTCTTC	CATSRELASSSYNEQFF
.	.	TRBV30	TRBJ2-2	TGTGCCTCGAATGATGGACTCACGAGGACCGGGGAGCTGTTTTTT	CASNDGLTRTGELFF
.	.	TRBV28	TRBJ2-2	TGTGCCAGCAGTTTCCTCACTGGGGCGTTTGGGGGGGAGCTGTTTTTT	CASSFLTGAFGGELFF
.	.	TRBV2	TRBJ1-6	TGTGCCAGCAGCAAGCTAAGCTCGCAAAATTCACCCCTCCACTTT	CASSKLSSQNSPLHF
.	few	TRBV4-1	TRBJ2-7	TGCGCCAGCAGCCTAGGGGGCTCCTACGAGCAGTACTTC	CASSLGGSYEQYF
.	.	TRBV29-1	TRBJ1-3	TGCAGCGCCCTGAACAGGGCCGGAAACACCATATATTTT	CSALNRAGNTIYF
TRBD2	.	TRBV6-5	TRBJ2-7	TGTGCCAGCAGGAGCGGGGGGACCTACGAGCAGTACTTC	CASRSGGTYEQYF
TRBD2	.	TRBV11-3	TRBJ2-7	TGTGCCAGCAGCCCGGAGAGCGGGACGTACGAGCAGTACTTC	CASSPESGTYEQYF
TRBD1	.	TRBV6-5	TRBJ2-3	TGTGCCAGCAGGGGGGACAGGGTGAGCACAGATACGCAGTATTTT	CASRGDRVSTDTQYF
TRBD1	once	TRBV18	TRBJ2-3	TGTGCCAGCTCACCCGACAGGGGGAAGGCAGATACGCAGTATTTT	CASSPDRGKADTQYF
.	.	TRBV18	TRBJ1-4	TGTGCCAGCTCTGGGCCGAATGAAAAACTGTTTTTT	CASSGPNEKLFF
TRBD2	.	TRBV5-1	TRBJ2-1	TGCGCCAGCAGCTCGGTAGCGGGAGCGTACAATGAGCAGTTCTTC	CASSSVAGAYNEQFF
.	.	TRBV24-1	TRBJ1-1	TGTGCCACCAGTGATTCCGGGACTGAAGCTTTCTTT	CATSDSGTEAFF
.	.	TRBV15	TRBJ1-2	TGTGCCACCAGCAGAGGCATGAGCTATGGCTACACCTTC	CATSRGMSYGYTF
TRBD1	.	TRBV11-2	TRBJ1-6	TGTGCCAGCAGCCTATCCGGGACAGGGCTTTCACCCCTCCACTTT	CASSLSGTGLSPLHF